This T cell receptor (beta chain) was retrieved from a study of T cell repertoires in cytomegalovirus infection. CDR3 length: 13 residues. CDR1 and CDR2 (germline): SGHTA, FQGNSA. V lost 5 bases, J lost 6 bases, and 11 bases lay in between. This clonotype showed up just a few times. Its antigen is currently unknown. TCRdb ran MiXCR on the reads and lists one entry per CDR3 protein. Counted here are about 68,000 distinct CDR3 sequences, 22% occurring once; the ten biggest clones make up around 77%. Whole-study findings and limits: What dominated the ex vivo response were HLA-C-restricted CMV-specific TCR beta clonotypes.

Sequencing was performed on PBMCs, sequenced either directly or after in vitro stimulation (not recorded which). This clonotype was sampled from a human donor in good health (CMV status not recorded). Some clones in this sample may be carry-over from other donors' samples. This chain joins TRBV7-2 and TRBJ1-3; possibly TRBD1 for D (5 bases). The CDR3 spells CASSPMGVNTIYF. The CDR3 nucleotides are TGTGCCAGCAGCCCAATGGGGGTAAACACCATATATTTT.